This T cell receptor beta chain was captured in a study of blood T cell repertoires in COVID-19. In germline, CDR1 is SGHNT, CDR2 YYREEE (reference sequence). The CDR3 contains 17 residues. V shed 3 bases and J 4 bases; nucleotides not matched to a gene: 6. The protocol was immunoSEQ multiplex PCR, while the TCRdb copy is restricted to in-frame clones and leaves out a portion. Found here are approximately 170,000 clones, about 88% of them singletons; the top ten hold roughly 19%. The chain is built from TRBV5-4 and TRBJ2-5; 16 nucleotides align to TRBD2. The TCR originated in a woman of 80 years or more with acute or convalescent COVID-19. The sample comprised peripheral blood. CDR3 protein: CASSSLGTSGGAETQYF. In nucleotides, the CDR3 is TGTGCCAGCAGCTCTCTCGGGACTAGCGGGGGGGCAGAGACCCAGTACTTC.